This TCR beta chain was found in a study of T cell responses to AZD1222 COVID-19 vaccine. Study in general: Doses given second, at about 4 or about 12 weeks, were pooled. Study results and caveats: Unmutated variant regions are reportedly targeted by nearly half of spike-specific TCRs. Spike-specific TCR breadth and depth went up after people got two AZD1222 doses. Repertoires in all cases were sampled only once the peak T cell response had passed.

Trimming shortened V by 0 bases and J by 11 bases, and 13 bases separated the two germline ends. The germline V gene encodes CDR1 SEHNR and CDR2 FQNEAQ (reference sequence). The CDR3 sequence is 13 residues long. Repertoires were generated with immunoSEQ multiplex PCR, while TCRdb's copy carries only in-frame clones and drops some. The data show about 120,000 clones, approximately 86% seen once. This clone occurred a few times. Its antigen is not identified. The sequenced sample was peripheral blood, obtained on day 0 of AZD1222 vaccination. The TCR was taken from an adult in good health. The genes are TRBV7-9 and TRBJ1-1; D is possibly TRBD1 (6 bases). The CDR3 protein is CASSLAAGGGAFF. CDR3 in DNA: TGTGCCAGCAGCTTAGCTGCAGGAGGGGGGGCTTTCTTT.